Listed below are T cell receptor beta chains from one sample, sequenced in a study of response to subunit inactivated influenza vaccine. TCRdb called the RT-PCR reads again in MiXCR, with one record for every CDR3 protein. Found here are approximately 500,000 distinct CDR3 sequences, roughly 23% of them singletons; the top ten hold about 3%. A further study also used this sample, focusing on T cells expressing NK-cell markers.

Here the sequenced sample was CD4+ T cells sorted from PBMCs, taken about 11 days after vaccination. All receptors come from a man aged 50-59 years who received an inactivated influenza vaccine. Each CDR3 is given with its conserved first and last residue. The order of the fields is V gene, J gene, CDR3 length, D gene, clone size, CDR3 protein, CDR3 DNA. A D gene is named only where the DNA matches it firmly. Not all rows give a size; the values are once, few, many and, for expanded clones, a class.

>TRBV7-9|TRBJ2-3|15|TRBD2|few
CASSLLAGGGDTQYF
TGTGCCAGCAGCCTCTTGGCGGGAGGAGGAGATACGCAGTATTTT
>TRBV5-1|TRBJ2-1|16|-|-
CASSLEWQSPYNEQFF
TGCGCCAGCAGCTTGGAATGGCAGTCACCGTACAATGAGCAGTTCTTC
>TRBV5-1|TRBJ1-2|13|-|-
CASSLAGYSGYTF
TGCGCCAGCAGCTTGGCCGGTTACTCGGGCTACACCTTC
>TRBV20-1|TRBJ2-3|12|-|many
CSALRGADTQYF
TGCAGTGCTCTTAGAGGCGCAGATACGCAGTATTTT
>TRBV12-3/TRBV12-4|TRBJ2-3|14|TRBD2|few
CASGPLAGGGTQYF
TGTGCCAGCGGTCCACTAGCGGGAGGAGGTACGCAGTATTTT
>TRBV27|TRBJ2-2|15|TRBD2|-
CASSLSGGAFGELFF
TGTGCCAGCAGTTTAAGCGGGGGGGCTTTCGGGGAGCTGTTTTTT
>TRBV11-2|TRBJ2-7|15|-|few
CASSLEVATPYEQYF
TGTGCCAGCAGCTTAGAAGTAGCGACACCCTACGAGCAGTACTTC
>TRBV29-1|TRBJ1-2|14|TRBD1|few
CSVRPGQSNYGYTF
TGCAGCGTGAGACCGGGACAGAGCAACTATGGCTACACCTTC
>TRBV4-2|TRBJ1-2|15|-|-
CASSQDTGANYGYTF
TGTGCCAGCAGCCAAGATACCGGAGCTAACTATGGCTACACCTTC
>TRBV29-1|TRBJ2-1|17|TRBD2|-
CSVAPPKAGGQRREQFF
TGCAGCGTTGCGCCCCCGAAAGCGGGAGGCCAAAGAAGGGAGCAGTTCTTC
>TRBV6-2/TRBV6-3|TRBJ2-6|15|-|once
CASSYSVGGANVLTF
TGTGCCAGCAGTTATTCGGTCGGTGGGGCCAACGTCCTGACTTTC
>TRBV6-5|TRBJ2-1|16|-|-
CASSYRDIGPYNEQFF
TGTGCCAGCAGTTACCGAGACATCGGACCCTACAATGAGCAGTTCTTC
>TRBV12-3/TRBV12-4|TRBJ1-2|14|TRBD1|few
CASSPRTGNYGYTF
TGTGCCAGCAGTCCCCGGACAGGGAACTATGGCTACACCTTC
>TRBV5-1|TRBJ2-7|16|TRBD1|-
CASSLNTGGWTYEQYF
TGCGCCAGCAGCTTGAACACAGGGGGGTGGACCTACGAGCAGTACTTC
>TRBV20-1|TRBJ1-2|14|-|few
CSAPSGPVNYGYTF
TGCAGTGCCCCTTCCGGTCCGGTTAACTATGGCTACACCTTC
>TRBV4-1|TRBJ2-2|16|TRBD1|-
CASSVRQGQATGELFF
TGCGCCAGCAGCGTAAGACAGGGGCAGGCCACCGGGGAGCTGTTTTTT
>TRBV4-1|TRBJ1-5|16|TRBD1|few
CASSQAGTGKGQPQHF
TGCGCCAGCAGCCAAGCGGGGACAGGGAAGGGGCAGCCCCAGCATTTT
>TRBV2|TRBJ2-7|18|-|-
CASSEVGWGPPSSYEQYF
TGTGCCAGCAGTGAAGTGGGATGGGGGCCCCCGAGCTCCTACGAGCAGTACTTC
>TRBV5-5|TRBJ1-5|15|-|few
CASSWAGLSNQPQHF
TGTGCCAGCAGCTGGGCAGGATTAAGCAATCAGCCCCAGCATTTT
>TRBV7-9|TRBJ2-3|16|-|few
CASSLPTGDSTDTQYF
TGTGCCAGCAGCTTACCTACCGGCGATAGCACAGATACGCAGTATTTT
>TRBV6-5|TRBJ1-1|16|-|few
CASSYRTRTANTEAFF
TGTGCCAGCAGTTACCGTACTCGGACGGCGAACACTGAAGCTTTCTTT
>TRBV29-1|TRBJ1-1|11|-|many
CSSKENTEAFF
TGCAGCTCGAAAGAGAACACTGAAGCTTTCTTT
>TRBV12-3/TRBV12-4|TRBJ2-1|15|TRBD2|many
CASSSLAGLGNEQFF
TGTGCCAGCAGTTCTTTAGCGGGATTGGGCAATGAGCAGTTCTTC
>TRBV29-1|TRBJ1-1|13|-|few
CSATWGGGSEAFF
TGCAGCGCAACGTGGGGGGGCGGGTCTGAAGCTTTCTTT
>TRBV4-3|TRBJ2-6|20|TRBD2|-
CASSQDWGLALFSGANVLTF
TGCGCCAGCAGCCAAGATTGGGGACTAGCCCTGTTCTCTGGGGCCAACGTCCTGACTTTC
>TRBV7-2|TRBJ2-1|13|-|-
CASSFWTVNEQFF
TGTGCCAGCAGCTTTTGGACAGTAAATGAGCAGTTCTTC
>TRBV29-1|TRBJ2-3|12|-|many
CSVEDGTDTQYF
TGCAGCGTTGAAGACGGGACAGATACGCAGTATTTT
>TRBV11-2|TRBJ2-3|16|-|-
CASSLVPGARGDTQYF
TGTGCCAGCAGCTTAGTTCCAGGGGCGCGGGGAGATACGCAGTATTTT
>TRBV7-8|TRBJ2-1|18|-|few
CASSLAWSSGKGLNEQFF
TGTGCCAGCAGCTTAGCTTGGTCGAGCGGAAAGGGGCTCAATGAGCAGTTCTTC
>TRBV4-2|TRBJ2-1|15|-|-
CASRQIGAGYNEQFF
TGTGCCAGCAGGCAAATAGGGGCTGGCTACAATGAGCAGTTCTTC
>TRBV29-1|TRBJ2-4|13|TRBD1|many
CSVHRDRTDIQYF
TGCAGCGTCCACCGGGACAGGACGGACATTCAGTACTTC
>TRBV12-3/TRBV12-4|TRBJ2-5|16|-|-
CASSLNRRQNGETQYF
TGTGCCAGCAGTTTAAACAGGCGGCAAAACGGAGAGACCCAGTACTTC
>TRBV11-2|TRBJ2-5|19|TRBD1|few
CASSLGQGAVGGAGETQYF
TGTGCCAGCAGCTTGGGGCAGGGGGCGGTTGGCGGAGCCGGAGAGACCCAGTACTTC
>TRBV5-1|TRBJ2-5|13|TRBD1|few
CASTGGLGETQYF
TGCGCCAGCACAGGGGGCTTAGGAGAGACCCAGTACTTC
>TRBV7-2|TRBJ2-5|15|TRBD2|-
CASSPPGLAGGGKYF
TGTGCCAGCAGCCCCCCCGGACTAGCGGGTGGGGGTAAGTACTTC
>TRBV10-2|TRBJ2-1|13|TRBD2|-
CASKAGGIDEQFF
TGCGCCAGCAAAGCGGGGGGGATAGATGAGCAGTTCTTC
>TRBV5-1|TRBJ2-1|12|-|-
CASRRTYNEQFF
TGCGCCAGCAGGAGGACCTACAATGAGCAGTTCTTC
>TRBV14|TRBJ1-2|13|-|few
CASSQVVDYGYTF
TGTGCCAGCAGCCAAGTAGTGGACTATGGCTACACCTTC
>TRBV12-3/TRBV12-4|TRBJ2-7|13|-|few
CASSFFVTYEQYF
TGTGCCAGCAGTTTCTTCGTAACCTACGAGCAGTACTTC
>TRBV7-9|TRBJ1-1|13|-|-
CASSPPLGAEAFF
TGTGCCAGCAGCCCCCCTCTGGGAGCTGAAGCTTTCTTT
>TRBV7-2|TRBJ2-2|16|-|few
CASSLDGGIETGELFF
TGTGCCAGCAGCTTAGATGGCGGGATTGAGACCGGGGAGCTGTTTTTT
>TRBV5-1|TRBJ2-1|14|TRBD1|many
CASSPGQLYNEQFF
TGCGCCAGTTCTCCGGGACAGCTATACAATGAGCAGTTCTTC
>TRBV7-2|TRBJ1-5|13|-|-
CASSLAWSQPQHF
TGTGCCAGCAGCTTAGCGTGGAGCCAGCCCCAGCATTTT
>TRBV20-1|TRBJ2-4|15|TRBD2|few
CSARVPSGYKNIQYF
TGCAGTGCTAGAGTCCCTAGCGGGTACAAAAACATTCAGTACTTC
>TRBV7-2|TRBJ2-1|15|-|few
CASSSAVSSYNEQFF
TGTGCCAGCAGCTCCGCGGTGAGCTCCTACAATGAGCAGTTCTTC
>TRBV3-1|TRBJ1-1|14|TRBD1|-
CASSQGQQHTEAFF
TGTGCCAGCAGCCAGGGACAGCAACACACTGAAGCTTTCTTT
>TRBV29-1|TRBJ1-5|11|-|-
CSVGGDQPQHF
TGCAGCGTTGGGGGGGATCAGCCCCAGCATTTT
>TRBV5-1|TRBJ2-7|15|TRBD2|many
CASSLETSGAYEQYF
TGCGCCAGCAGCTTGGAGACTAGCGGGGCCTACGAGCAGTACTTC
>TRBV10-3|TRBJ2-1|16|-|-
CAISDPLRGPYNEQFF
TGTGCCATTAGTGATCCCCTTCGCGGGCCATACAATGAGCAGTTCTTC
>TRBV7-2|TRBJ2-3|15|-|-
CASSTTGIGTDTQYF
TGTGCCAGCAGCACAACAGGGATCGGCACAGATACGCAGTATTTT
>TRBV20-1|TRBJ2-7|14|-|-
CSAKLYGTTYEQYF
TGCAGTGCTAAGCTGTATGGAACAACCTACGAGCAGTACTTC